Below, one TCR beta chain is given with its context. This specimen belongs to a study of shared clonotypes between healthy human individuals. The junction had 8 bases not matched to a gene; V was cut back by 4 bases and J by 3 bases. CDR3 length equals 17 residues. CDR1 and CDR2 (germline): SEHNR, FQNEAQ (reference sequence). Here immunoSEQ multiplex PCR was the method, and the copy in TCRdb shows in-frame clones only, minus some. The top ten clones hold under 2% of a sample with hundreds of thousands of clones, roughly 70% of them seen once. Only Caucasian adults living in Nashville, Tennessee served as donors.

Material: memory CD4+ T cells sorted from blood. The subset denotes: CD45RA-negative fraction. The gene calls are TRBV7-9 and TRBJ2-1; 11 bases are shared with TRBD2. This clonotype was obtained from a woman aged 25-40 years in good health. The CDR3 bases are TGTGCCAGCAGCTCGGGACTAGCGGAAGCGGGCTACAATGAGCAGTTCTTC. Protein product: CASSSGLAEAGYNEQFF.